This T cell receptor beta chain comes out of a study of radiation and T cells in renal cell carcinoma (dated by TCRdb to about 2020). With respect to the entire study: Samples were obtained from a clinical trial, in which 15 Gy stereotactic body radiation therapy was delivered to primary renal cell carcinomas and nephrectomy was performed 4 weeks later. In total, fewer than 55 samples, comprising around 26 tumors and roughly 27 peripheral blood samples, were subjected to TCR beta sequencing. Across all 50 or so samples, under 5,000,000 unique CDR3 nucleotide sequences, encoding 2 million to 3 million unique CDR3 amino acid sequences, were identified. The study at large found these results: Dynamics of the blood repertoire were not tracked past 4 weeks after treatment. An increase in top tumor clonotypes in blood was observed from baseline to 2 weeks post-radiation, followed by contraction by 4 weeks, which was taken to suggest transient expansion of tumor-resident clones. Because the trial had a single-armed design, the trial could not examine how radiation dose or scheduling affected the TCR repertoire. Because pretreatment tumor biopsies were not available, the baseline intratumoral presence of clonotypes could not be determined.

TCR beta libraries were generated from genomic DNA with the immunoSEQ kit, following the manufacturer's recommendations. For library preparation, a first multiplex PCR was performed with proprietary primers, followed by a second PCR in which unique barcodes were added, and bead cleanups were performed after each round. A positive control reaction and a negative control reaction, both provided in the kit, were run with every batch of samples. The final libraries were assessed on an Agilent 4200 TapeStation D1000 ScreenTape, pooled by volume, and quantified by qPCR. An Illumina NextSeq500 fitted with a MidOutput 150-cycle cartridge performed the sequencing, running 156 Read1 cycles and 15 Index1 cycles with the kit's custom primers. The pooled library was loaded at approximately 0.95 pM with roughly 19% PhiX control spiked in. Turning to the authors' computational methods: The vendor-processed data were analyzed in R, and a clonotype was defined as all T cells that share the same CDR3 nucleotide sequence. In the clone abundance analyses, frequencies were normalized to the 10,000 most abundant clones in each sample. Public T cell clones, which averaged fewer than five per sample, were excluded before analysis. Tumor-enriched and baseline blood-enriched clonotypes were defined by at least a 32-fold difference in abundance between compartments. Clonotypes expanded or contracted between blood time points were identified with a beta-binomial differential abundance model. Similarity between tumor and blood repertoires was quantified using the Baroni-Urbani and Buser coefficient, and groups were compared with two-tailed Wilcoxon tests in R. The immuneACCESS repertoire file appears here via TCRdb, limited to in-frame rearrangements. These files lack a portion of the clones; in checked studies, under half of the deficit traces to unresolved V genes, and the cause of the others is not known. The V and J calls and clone size come from that table; D and trimming were worked out from the DNA. The table for this sample lists some 150,000 clones; around four fifths of them were counted only once. Of the sample, approximately 22% is held by the ten largest clones.

As to this clone: It lacks a known antigen. No qualities accompany the bases; no much larger clone lies one base away.

The intended sense of this specimen's time point label: baseline pretreatment blood. The sample's treatment or condition label is to be understood as: 15 Gy SBRT to primary tumor, nephrectomy 4 weeks later. To follow tumor-enriched clonotypes, peripheral blood was collected serially from radiation-treated patients at baseline and again at 2 weeks and 4 weeks after SBRT. Renal cell carcinoma with clear cell pathology was present in all patients. The QIAamp DNA Blood Mini Kit (Qiagen) was used to prepare genomic DNA for TCR sequencing. The analyses included only samples that passed all quality control checks. The sample in question was blood, obtained from a patient whose treatment included radiotherapy and nephrectomy. This receptor was identified in a woman between 45 and 60 years old with renal cell carcinoma.

The CDR3 reads CAISGLGNIQYF. The bases read TGTGCCATCAGTGGACTCGGGAACATTCAGTACTTC. The sequence joins TRBV10-3 to TRBJ2-4; no D segment can be confidently identified. The germline V gene gives CDR1 as ENHRY and CDR2 as SYGVKD. Reading from cysteine to phenylalanine, the CDR3 counts 12 amino acids. The sequence is cut down to CDR3 DNA, 36 bases in frame from base 1. Cut back by 4 bases and 7 bases, the V and J ends lie 8 bases apart.